The clone carrying this T cell receptor beta chain was counted ten times or more. The antigen is undetermined. The source of the sample is a study of response to subunit inactivated influenza vaccine. Overall study results and limits: The authors suggested that few new T cells are recruited per seasonal influenza vaccination.

V dropped 4 bases and J dropped 4; count of bases not matched to a gene: 9. Germline lookup yields CDR1 LGHDT and CDR2 YNNKEL (reference sequence). CDR3 length equals 16 residues. TCRdb ran MiXCR on the RT-PCR reads and lists one entry per CDR3 protein. The sample records 650,000 to 800,000 distinct CDR3 sequences, around 14% being singletons. This receptor was obtained from a man between 50 and 59 years old who received an inactivated influenza vaccine. This chain links TRBV3-1 with TRBJ1-1; 10 bases map to TRBD1. Sequenced material: PBMCs from blood, taken roughly 2 weeks before vaccination. For the CDR3, the DNA is TGTGCCAGCAGCCTCCAACCGGGACAGGGGAGCACTGAAGCTTTCTTT. It encodes CASSLQPGQGSTEAFF.